A single sample gave rise to the 12 T cell receptor beta chains below, sequenced in a study of T cell responses to AZD1222 COVID-19 vaccine. Sequencing used immunoSEQ multiplex PCR; TCRdb keeps in-frame clones, though not all of them. The sample has 130,000 or so clones, around 83% seen once. This specimen was peripheral blood, taken 28 days after the second AZD1222 dose. These receptor sequences come from an adult who received the AZD1222 COVID-19 vaccine.

The chain is built from TRBV4-2 and TRBJ2-2; 7 bases map to TRBD1. V trimming: 6 bases; J trimming: 5 bases; junction bases outside the gene matches: 3. In germline, CDR1 is LGHNA, CDR2 YNFKEQ. The CDR3 has 13 amino acids. CDR3 DNA: TGTGCCAGCAGTGACAGGGCAACCGGGGAGCTGTTTTTT. This translates into CASSDRATGELFF.

The chain carries TRBV12-3 or TRBV12-4 and TRBJ2-1, with 7 bases identical to TRBD1. CDR3 size: 13 residues. Losses at the gene ends were 6 bases for V and 4 bases for J; bases not matched to a gene: 3. CDR3 bases: TGTGCCAGCAGGACAGGGAATTACAATGAGCAGTTCTTC. This sequence encodes CASRTGNYNEQFF.

CDR3 in DNA: TGTGCCAGCTCACCAACGGGGTTCACCGGGGAGCTGTTTTTT. It translates to CASSPTGFTGELFF. The chain joins TRBV18 to TRBJ2-2, with TRBD2 as a possible D gene (5 bases). The length of the CDR3 is 14 residues. Germline V CDR1 and CDR2: KGHSH, LQKENI. V was pared by 2 bases and J by 4 bases, with 8 bases between. The variable domain in full, with the rest retrieved from reference TRBV18 and TRBJ2-2, is NAGVMQNPRHLVRRRGQEARLRCSPMKGHSHVYWYRQLPEEGLKFMVYLQKENIIDESGMPKERFSAEFPKEGPSILRIQQVVRGDSAAYFCASSPTGFTGELFFGEGSRLTVL.

This clone appeared once. The chain carries TRBV2 and TRBJ1-2, with D possibly being TRBD1 (6 bases). Germline V gene data show CDR1 as SNHLY and CDR2 as FYNNEI. This CDR3 contains 13 residues. The V and J ends lost 4 bases and 7 bases respectively, with 13 bases between them. DNA of the CDR3: TGTGCCAGCAGTGGACAGGTATTCAGTGGCTACACCTTC. This gives the protein CASSGQVFSGYTF.

The J gene is TRBJ2-5, the V gene TRBV7-2; TRBD2 agrees at 7 bases. The CDR3 totals 16 residues. CDR1 and CDR2 (germline): SGHTA, FQGNSA. V was pared by 5 bases and J by 2 bases, with 11 bases of the junction left unmatched. The CDR3 nucleotides are TGTGCCAGCAGCAGAGACCGAAGGACTAGACAAGAGACCCAGTACTTC. This translates into CASSRDRRTRQETQYF.

Written as DNA, the CDR3 is TGTGCCAGCAGTCAAAATTATAATTCACCCCTCCACTTT. It encodes CASSQNYNSPLHF. The chain uses TRBV27 and TRBJ1-6; D gene uncertain. Trimming removed 5 bases at V and 4 bases at J, with 6 bases between. The CDR3 covers 13 residues. CDR1 MNHEY and CDR2 SMNVEV come from the germline V gene (reference sequence).

The J gene is TRBJ1-1, the V gene TRBV6-5; D gene ambiguous. Germline assignment: CDR1 MNHEY and CDR2 SVGAGI. The germline V and J ends were trimmed by 6 bases and 6 bases, with 14 bases remaining between them. The CDR3 extends over 13 amino acids. The CDR3 sequence is CASREVHTPEAFF. The CDR3 DNA is TGTGCCAGCAGAGAGGTACATACACCTGAAGCTTTCTTT.

The V call is TRBV7-9, the J call TRBJ1-6, with a possible D match to TRBD1 (5 bases). Germline V lookup: CDR1 SEHNR, CDR2 FQNEAQ (reference sequence). The CDR3 has 14 amino acids. V was shortened by 3 bases and J by 6 bases, with 9 bases between the two germline ends. CDR3 residues: CASSFRDGNSPLHF. DNA of the CDR3: TGTGCCAGCAGCTTTCGGGACGGTAATTCACCCCTCCACTTT. Full variable domain (missing parts from reference TRBV7-9 and TRBJ1-6): DTGVSQNPRHKITKRGQNVTFRCDPISEHNRLYWYRQTLGQGPEFLTYFQNEAQLEKSRLLSDRFSAERPKGSFSTLEIQRTEQGDSAMYLCASSFRDGNSPLHFGNGTRLTVT.

The genes are TRBV14 and TRBJ2-1; no clear D gene. Germline lookup yields CDR1 SGHDN and CDR2 FVKESK. V lost 3 bases to trimming and J lost 4 bases, with 19 bases between them. This CDR3 is built from 17 residues. CDR3 residues: CASSHPLGVTRYNEQFF. The DNA of the CDR3 is TGTGCCAGCAGCCATCCGCTGGGCGTTACGCGGTACAATGAGCAGTTCTTC.

This chain joins TRBV3-1 (or the pseudogene TRBV3-2) and TRBJ1-5; D unclear. This CDR3 contains 13 residues. Germline lookup yields CDR1 LGHDT and CDR2 YNNKEL (reference sequence). V lost 4 bases and J lost 4, with 8 bases in between. The CDR3: CASSLQENQPQHF. DNA for the CDR3: TGTGCCAGCAGCCTTCAAGAAAATCAGCCCCAGCATTTT.

The table lists this clone with a count of one. This chain connects TRBV6-5 to TRBJ1-5, with 11 bases lining up with TRBD1. CDR1 and CDR2 from the germline V gene are MNHEY and SVGAGI. The CDR3 covers 15 residues. V lost 5 bases, J lost 7 bases, and 7 bases stayed unmatched. The CDR3, as DNA: TGTGCCAGCAGTCCCGGACAGGGGGCAGGGCAGCCCCAGCATTTT. Encoded protein: CASSPGQGAGQPQHF.

The J gene is TRBJ2-1, the V gene TRBV12-3 or TRBV12-4, with TRBD1 as a possible D gene (6 bases). The CDR3 sequence is 13 residues long. V was shortened by 6 bases and J by 4 bases, with 10 bases between the two germline ends. CDR3 region: CASRPGHYNEQFF. The CDR3 DNA follows: TGTGCCAGCAGACCGGGACATTACAATGAGCAGTTCTTC.